A single sample gave rise to the 4 T cell receptor beta chains below, sequenced in a study of tumor and adjacent non-tumor tissue in lung cancer. RNA was extracted from bulk tissue without any cell sorting. TCRbeta libraries were built with three rounds of nested PCR, modified from ARM-PCR. TCRdb re-called the multiplex PCR reads with MiXCR, one entry per CDR3 protein. The data show 100,000 to 150,000 distinct CDR3 sequences, about 66% seen once. Material for sequencing was lung tumor tissue. Receptors were obtained from a man under 40 with non-small cell lung cancer.

Concerning this clonotype: A read error may account for a junction end that differs from germline. The rearrangement uses TRBV5-1 and TRBJ1-2, with D uncertain. The CDR3 runs 13 residues. Germline loops: CDR1 SGHRS, CDR2 YFSETQ. The CDR3 loop reads CTSSINSRYGYTF. DNA for the CDR3: TGCACCAGCAGTATTAACTCCCGATATGGCTACACCTTC.

A single count supports this clonotype. Being one base from a much bigger clone, this may be a read error. This is likely a read error, given that the CDR3 carries no conserved phenylalanine or tryptophan at its end. The rearrangement links TRBV6-1 to TRBJ2-7, with a possible D match to TRBD1 (5 bases). This CDR3 is 15 amino acids long. CDR1 MNHNS and CDR2 SASEGT come from the germline V gene. V was pared by 4 bases and J by 0 bases, with 13 bases between. The CDR3 coding sequence is TGTGCCAGCAGTGGCCCCGGCGGACACTCCTACGAGCAGTACTCC. This gives the protein CASSGPGGHSYEQYS.

As to this clonotype: One end of the junction varies from germline; a read error may be responsible. This sequence joins TRBV6-5 and TRBJ2-1; 7 bases are a match to TRBD2. The CDR3 extends over 16 amino acids. Germline-derived CDR1 and CDR2 are MNHEY and SVGAGI. DNA for the CDR3: TGTGCCAGCAGTTACAGGAGCGGGATATCAAGGAATGAGGAGTTCTTC. As protein: CASSYRSGISRNEEFF.

Note on this clonotype: This could be a read error, since a much larger clone is one nucleotide away. The chain carries TRBV20-1 and TRBJ2-5; TRBD2 matches at 8 bases. V was pared by 3 bases and J by 8 bases, with 8 bases of the junction left unmatched. Germline lookup yields CDR1 DFQATT and CDR2 SNEGSKA (reference sequence). The CDR3 loop spans 13 amino acids. CDR3 amino acids: CSASPAGADTQYF. The CDR3 DNA reads TGCAGTGCTAGCCCAGCGGGGGCGGATACCCAGTACTTC.